This is a list of T cell receptor beta chains from one sample in a study of cytomegalovirus exposure and HLA in healthy donors. Data came from immunoSEQ multiplex PCR; TCRdb stores just in-frame clones and leaves some out. Altogether roughly 260,000 clones are present, nearly 90% being singletons, with the ten largest covering 0.37%. Material for sequencing was PBMCs. The receptors were sampled from a woman between 18 and 29 years old in good health and CMV-seronegative. The CDR3 runs from the conserved cysteine through the conserved F or W. The order of the fields is V gene, J gene, clone size, D gene, CDR3 DNA, CDR3 protein. The D gene is left open where the match is weak. Some rows mark clone size as missing; the rest say once, few, many or name a class of expanded clone.

TRBV11-2	TRBJ2-7	-	-	TGTGCCAGCAGCTTAGTTGCAGGCTTCTCCTACGAGCAGTACTTC	CASSLVAGFSYEQYF
TRBV19	TRBJ2-1	-	TRBD1	TGTGCCAGTCACGCTGATCCGGGACAGGGGGCAAATGAGCAGTTCTTC	CASHADPGQGANEQFF
TRBV7-9	TRBJ2-7	-	-	TGTGCCAGCAGCTTAGTGGGGCAGGGCTACGAGCAGTACTTC	CASSLVGQGYEQYF
TRBV7-2	TRBJ2-3	-	TRBD2	TGTGCCAGCAGCTTAGAAGCGGGGGGGCCGTTAGATACGCAGTATTTT	CASSLEAGGPLDTQYF
TRBV5-1	TRBJ1-2	-	TRBD1	TGCGCCAGCAGCACGGACAGGGCCGCTAACTATGGCTACACCTTC	CASSTDRAANYGYTF
TRBV5-6	TRBJ2-5	-	-	TGTGCCAGCAGCTTGCAGGGGGGAGAGACCCAGTACTTC	CASSLQGGETQYF
TRBV6-6	TRBJ2-1	-	-	TGTGCCAGCAGTCCCGACAGGATCTACAATGAGCAGTTCTTC	CASSPDRIYNEQFF
TRBV14	TRBJ2-1	-	TRBD2	TGTGCCAGCAGCCAAGATTTGGGACTAGCTGAGTTCTTC	CASSQDLGLAEFF
TRBV7-6	TRBJ1-1	-	-	TGTGCCGGGAGGCCACACATGAACACTGAAGCTTTCTTT	CAGRPHMNTEAFF
TRBV10-3	TRBJ1-1	few	TRBD1	TGTGCCATCAGTGGGGACAGCGGCACTGAAGCTTTCTTT	CAISGDSGTEAFF
TRBV4-1	TRBJ1-1	once	-	TGCGCCAGCAGGGAGGGTCCGAACACTGAAGCTTTCTTT	CASREGPNTEAFF
TRBV4-3	TRBJ2-3	-	-	TGCGCCAGCAGCCACTACGGCCTCCGGGGGACAGATACGCAGTATTTT	CASSHYGLRGTDTQYF
TRBV29-1	TRBJ2-2	-	-	TGCAGCGTTGAGTCCCAGCGATCGAACACCGGGGAGCTGTTTTTT	CSVESQRSNTGELFF
TRBV6-4	TRBJ2-1	few	TRBD2	TGTGCCAGCAGTAATGATAGCGGGGGGCCCTACAATGAGCAGTTCTTC	CASSNDSGGPYNEQFF